The 30 T cell receptor beta chains reported below all come from one sample, sequenced in a study of graft-versus-host responses after intestinal transplantation (dated by TCRdb to about 2021). Libraries were prepared through the immunoSEQ multiplex PCR assay. Imported from immuneACCESS, the table was reduced by TCRdb to in-frame sequences with V and J called. These copies leave out some clones; in studies compared against another copy, an unresolved V gene accounts for under half, and the cause of the remainder is not known. The sample table holds about 110,000 clones, of which around nine tenths were seen once. Together, the top ten hold about 0.2% of the sample. Their antigens are not known. The time point label for this specimen denotes: cells obtained before transplantation from donor or recipient. The specimen comprised unstimulated CD4+ T cells sorted from spleen or lymph node cells, sampled before transplant. The receptors stem from a human donor who was the organ donor for an intestinal transplant.

V and J are TRBV9 and TRBJ1-5; 7 bases match TRBD1. The junction had 0 bases not matched to a gene; V was cut back by 2 bases and J by 4 bases. Per germline, CDR1 SGDLS and CDR2 YYNGEE. This CDR3 is built from 13 residues. Here the CDR3 reads CASSVGQNQPQHF. The CDR3 DNA follows: TGTGCCAGCAGCGTGGGACAGAATCAGCCCCAGCATTTT.

The chain links TRBV4-3 to TRBJ1-3, with 7 positions matching TRBD1. Unmatched junction bases numbered 5, after V lost 3 bases and J lost 0 bases. Germline V gene lookup returns CDR1 LGHNA and CDR2 YSLEER. CDR3 length: 16 amino acids. CDR3 loop: CASSQYRGSSGNTIYF. CDR3 DNA: TGCGCCAGCAGCCAGTACAGGGGAAGCTCTGGAAACACCATATATTTT.

The CDR3 loop is CASGLVNSYGYTF. The CDR3 DNA follows: TGTGCTAGTGGTTTGGTAAACAGCTATGGCTACACCTTC. The chain combines TRBV12-5 with TRBJ1-2, with D uncertain. Trimming stripped 0 bases from V and 4 bases from J, with 6 bases between. Germline lookup yields CDR1 LGHNT and CDR2 FRNRAP. The CDR3 runs to 13 residues.

This sequence joins TRBV5-1 and TRBJ1-1, with D maybe TRBD1 (5 bases). V was shortened by 4 bases and J by 1 base, with 14 bases between the two germline ends. CDR1 SGHRS and CDR2 YFSETQ come from the germline V gene. This CDR3 spans 15 amino acids. Here the CDR3 DNA reads TGCGCCAGCAGCGAGAACCGGGACGGGAACACTGAAGCTTTCTTT. This codes for CASSENRDGNTEAFF.

J is TRBJ1-4 and V is TRBV4-1; D not certain. V was pared by 1 base and J by 5 bases, with 8 bases between. CDR1 is MGHRA and CDR2 is YSYEKL in the germline V gene. There are 14 residues in the CDR3. This CDR3 is CASSQGHENEKLFF. The CDR3 DNA is TGCGCCAGCAGCCAAGGTCACGAGAATGAAAAACTGTTTTTT.

The V gene is TRBV5-1, the J gene TRBJ2-7; 8 positions agree with TRBD2. The CDR3 is 17 amino acids. With 0 bases clipped from V and 3 bases from J, the junction kept 11 bases outside the gene matches. CDR1 SGHRS and CDR2 YFSETQ come from the germline V gene. CDR3 bases: TGCGCCAGCAGCTTGGGCGTCCTGGTAGCGGGGATCTACGAGCAGTACTTC. This encodes CASSLGVLVAGIYEQYF.

This chain connects TRBV18 to TRBJ1-1; TRBD1 might be the D (6 bases). V was shortened by 4 bases and J by 11 bases, with 23 bases between the two germline ends. This CDR3 has 15 residues. Germline lookup yields CDR1 KGHSH and CDR2 LQKENI. The chain's CDR3 is CASSLSTAQGLNAFF. The CDR3 nucleotides read TGTGCCAGCTCACTCTCCACGGCCCAGGGGCTCAACGCTTTCTTT.

The chain employs TRBV29-1 and TRBJ1-1, with D hard to call. The length of the CDR3 is 13 residues. Germline CDR1 SQVTM, CDR2 ANQGSEA. Trimming took off 4 bases at V and 0 bases at J, with 9 bases between the two ends. The CDR3 DNA reads TGCAGCGTTGTATCGGTCCTGAACACTGAAGCTTTCTTT. Residues: CSVVSVLNTEAFF.

This chain connects TRBV16 to TRBJ2-1; 10 bases align to TRBD2. CDR1 and CDR2 from the germline V gene are KGHSY and FQNENV. This CDR3 contains 19 residues. Trimming took 2 bases from V and 0 from J; bases not matched to a gene: 10. The DNA for the CDR3 is TGTGCCAGCAGCCAAACTGTGGGACTAGCGTTGAGCTCCTACAATGAGCAGTTCTTC. The encoded protein is CASSQTVGLALSSYNEQFF.

The V and J genes are TRBV7-2 and TRBJ2-5, with D uncertain. V was cut by 5 bases and J by 4 bases, with 14 bases left in between. The germline V gene encodes CDR1 SGHTA and CDR2 FQGNSA. The CDR3 has 14 amino acids. CDR3 in amino acids: CASSHLGRVETQYF. CDR3 DNA: TGTGCCAGCAGCCACCTCGGAAGGGTAGAGACCCAGTACTTC.

The chain recombines TRBV6-1 with TRBJ1-2; the match to TRBD1 covers 11 bases. Trimming cost V 7 bases and J 8 bases; bases outside gene matches: 9. Germline V gene lookup returns CDR1 MNHNS and CDR2 SASEGT. The CDR3 has 14 amino acids. The CDR3 DNA sequence: TGTGCCAGCACCAGGACAGGGGGCGCAGAGGGCTACACCTTC. Translated, it gives CASTRTGGAEGYTF.

This chain links TRBV5-4 with TRBJ2-5; TRBD1 is a possible D gene (5 bases). Germline-derived CDR1 and CDR2 are SGHNT and YYREEE (reference sequence). V lost 4 bases and J lost 4, with 11 bases in between. The CDR3 is 13 residues long. CDR3 region: CASSQGYSETQYF. CDR3 in DNA: TGTGCCAGCAGCCAGGGTTACTCAGAGACCCAGTACTTC.

The chain combines TRBV7-6 with TRBJ2-5, with D hard to call. CDR1 SGHVS and CDR2 FNYEAQ come from the germline V gene. There are 12 residues in the CDR3. The ends were cut back, 2 bases at V and 4 bases at J, with 5 bases in the middle. The CDR3: CASSLNPETQYF. The CDR3 nucleotides read TGTGCCAGCAGCTTAAACCCAGAGACCCAGTACTTC.

This rearrangement joins TRBV7-3 to TRBJ2-5; D may match TRBD1 or TRBD2 (6 bases each). With 0 bases removed from V and 4 bases from J, the gap between germline ends came to 9 bases. This CDR3 comprises 14 residues. Germline V gene sequence: CDR1 SGHTA, CDR2 FQGTGA. The CDR3 protein is CASSLTGGRETQYF. Here the CDR3 DNA reads TGTGCCAGCAGCTTAACAGGGGGGCGAGAGACCCAGTACTTC. Together with reference TRBV7-3 and TRBJ2-5, the CDR3 gives the full variable domain: GAGVSQTPSNKVTEKGKYVELRCDPISGHTALYWYRQSLGQGPEFLIYFQGTGAADDSGLPNDRFFAVRPEGSVSTLKIQRTERGDSAVYLCASSLTGGRETQYFGPGTRLLVL.

A few counts support this clone. The chain couples TRBV7-9 to TRBJ1-1; no clear D gene. Germline loops: CDR1 SEHNR, CDR2 FQNEAQ (reference sequence). V was pared by 2 bases and J by 1 base, with 5 bases between. This CDR3 has 13 amino acids. The CDR3 DNA follows: TGTGCCAGCAGCTTATTTCCGAACACTGAAGCTTTCTTT. This sequence encodes CASSLFPNTEAFF.

This chain links TRBV7-2 with TRBJ2-4, with TRBD1 matching 7 bases. The CDR3 is 13 residues long. In germline, CDR1 is SGHTA, CDR2 FQGNSA. V lost 1 base and J lost 10; bases outside the gene matches: 4. The CDR3 protein is CASSLGGTAIQYF. The CDR3, as DNA: TGTGCCAGCAGCTTAGGAGGGACAGCAATTCAGTACTTC. The variable domain in full, with the rest retrieved from reference TRBV7-2 and TRBJ2-4, is GAGVSQSPSNKVTEKGKDVELRCDPISGHTALYWYRQSLGQGLEFLIYFQGNSAPDKSGLPSDRFSAERTGGSVSTLTIQRTQQEDSAVYLCASSLGGTAIQYFGAGTRLSVL.

V is TRBV6-6 and J is TRBJ2-7; TRBD1 matches 10 bases. The length of the CDR3 is 14 residues. Trimming cost V 7 bases and J 5 bases; bases outside gene matches: 8. Looked up from germline, CDR1 is MNHNY and CDR2 is SVGAGI (reference sequence). CDR3 amino acids: CASNQRDRGDEQYF. In DNA form, the CDR3 reads TGTGCCAGCAACCAGCGGGACAGGGGAGACGAGCAGTACTTC.

The CDR3 sequence: CAISRAGESTDTQYF. The CDR3 DNA reads TGTGCCATCAGTCGAGCGGGGGAAAGCACAGATACGCAGTATTTT. V is TRBV10-3 and J is TRBJ2-3; 8 bases are a match to TRBD2. This CDR3 is built from 15 residues. Germline V gives CDR1 ENHRY, CDR2 SYGVKD. Trimming at V came to 5 bases and at J to 0 bases, leaving 4 bases not matched to a gene.

The rearrangement joins TRBV11-2 to TRBJ1-1; 7 nucleotides align to TRBD1. Trimming removed 1 base from V and 1 base from J; junction bases left unmatched: 9. CDR1 and CDR2 (germline): SGHAT, FQNNGV. This CDR3 comprises 17 residues. The CDR3, as DNA: TGTGCCAGCAGCTTAGGTAGGACCGGGACAGCGAACACTGAAGCTTTCTTT. Translating gives CASSLGRTGTANTEAFF.

The V and J genes are TRBV19 and TRBJ1-2; tentative D call: TRBD1 (6 bases). Trimming pared 0 bases from V and 4 bases from J, leaving 12 bases between. Looked up from germline, CDR1 is LNHDA and CDR2 is SQIVND (reference sequence). This CDR3 is 15 amino acids long. The CDR3 bases are TGTGCCAGTAGTATAGATCGACAGGTCCTCTATGGCTACACCTTC. Encoded protein: CASSIDRQVLYGYTF.

The CDR3 loop reads CASSLAPGRAETQYF. In DNA, the CDR3 is TGTGCCAGCAGCTTAGCCCCCGGGAGGGCCGAGACCCAGTACTTC. V is TRBV7-2 and J is TRBJ2-5; 8 bases align to TRBD2. The CDR3 runs to 15 residues. Unmatched junction bases numbered 5, after V lost 0 bases and J lost 5 bases. Germline CDR1 and CDR2: SGHTA and FQGNSA.

The rearrangement links TRBV5-4 to TRBJ2-1; D not resolved. V was clipped by 2 bases and J by 5 bases, with 8 bases between them. The CDR3 sequence is 13 residues long. Germline V gives CDR1 SGHNT, CDR2 YYREEE (reference sequence). CDR3 bases: TGTGCCAGCAGCTTAGGCAGAAACAATGAGCAGTTCTTC. The encoded protein is CASSLGRNNEQFF.

The chain combines TRBV19 with TRBJ1-5, with TRBD1 matching 7 bases. Trimming took 5 bases from V and 4 from J; bases not matched to a gene: 8. Germline lookup yields CDR1 LNHDA and CDR2 SQIVND (reference sequence). The length of the CDR3 is 15 residues. CDR3 in DNA: TGTGCCAGTAGTCGGGGACAGAGGGTAAATCAGCCCCAGCATTTT. Its translation is CASSRGQRVNQPQHF.

The gene calls are TRBV4-2 and TRBJ2-7; possibly TRBD1 or TRBD2 for D (5 bases each). Per the germline V gene, CDR1 is LGHNA and CDR2 is YNFKEQ. Between the trimmed V and J ends, which lost 3 bases and 3 bases, there was a span of 12 bases. The CDR3 length is 14 residues. The CDR3 protein is CASSHPGTGYEQYF. The DNA of the CDR3 is TGTGCCAGCAGCCATCCTGGGACGGGCTACGAGCAGTACTTC.

This clone was recorded only once. This chain joins TRBV6-6 and TRBJ1-1; 7 bases line up with TRBD1. V shed 6 bases and J 3 bases; nucleotides not matched to a gene: 13. Germline loops: CDR1 MNHNY, CDR2 SVGAGI (reference sequence). CDR3 length: 16 amino acids. The CDR3 spells CASSRTTGVRYTEAFF. The CDR3 DNA reads TGTGCCAGCAGCCGCACTACAGGGGTCCGGTACACTGAAGCTTTCTTT.

This chain joins TRBV7-2 and TRBJ2-3; D not certain. CDR1 SGHTA and CDR2 FQGNSA come from the germline V gene. With 4 bases removed from V and 1 base from J, the gap between germline ends came to 9 bases. The CDR3 runs 14 residues. The CDR3 DNA sequence: TGTGCCAGCAGCTCTAGACCCCGCACAGATACGCAGTATTTT. Translated: CASSSRPRTDTQYF.

V and J are TRBV5-4 and TRBJ2-3, with 8 positions matching TRBD1. The germline V gene encodes CDR1 SGHNT and CDR2 YYREEE (reference sequence). Trimming cost V 4 bases and J 2 bases; bases outside gene matches: 6. The CDR3 loop spans 15 amino acids. CDR3: CASSRDRIVTDTQYF. CDR3 nucleotides: TGTGCCAGCAGCCGGGACAGGATAGTCACAGATACGCAGTATTTT.

CDR3 DNA sequence: TGTGCCAGTGGGTTCGATGAGCAGTTCTTC. As protein: CASGFDEQFF. The chain couples TRBV19 to TRBJ2-1; no reliable D call. V lost 8 bases, J lost 8 bases, and 7 bases lay in between. The germline CDR1 and CDR2 sequences are LNHDA and SQIVND (reference sequence). The CDR3 has 10 amino acids.

The V gene is TRBV11-2, the J gene TRBJ2-7, with D perhaps being TRBD1 or TRBD2 (6 bases each). The CDR3 runs 14 residues. V lost 1 base and J 7 bases, leaving 14 bases between the germline ends. Germline CDR1 reads SGHAT; CDR2 reads FQNNGV. The CDR3 reads CASSLAGAPGEQYF. For the CDR3, the DNA is TGTGCCAGCAGCTTAGCGGGGGCCCCGGGGGAGCAGTACTTC.

This clone was detected only once. The rearrangement uses TRBV6-1 and TRBJ1-1; 8 bases are shared with TRBD1. The germline gives CDR1 MNHNS, CDR2 SASEGT. CDR3 size: 15 residues. Unmatched junction bases numbered 5, after V lost 3 bases and J lost 2 bases. As DNA, the CDR3 is TGTGCCAGCAGTGATTACGCAGGGGGCAACACTGAAGCTTTCTTT. Its protein is CASSDYAGGNTEAFF.